A single sample gave rise to the 27 T cell receptor delta chains below, sequenced in a study of gamma-delta chains in newborns, infants, children. TCRdb reanalysed the reads with CATT. The sample carries 6,000 to 6,500 delta-chain clones, 2.6% recorded once. Sequencing was carried out using blood. These receptors were taken from a child who was a newborn, infant or young child, either healthy, febrile or measles-vaccinated (not recorded which).

This clone rates as medium-sized. The V gene is TRDV2, the J gene TRDJ4, with TRDD3 identical over 10 bases. The trim removed 0 bases at V and 3 bases at J, leaving 6 bases unmatched. The CDR3 spans 15 residues. Per germline, CDR1 GEAIGNYY and CDR2 EKD. CDR3 residues: CACDTVGGDTRPLIF. The CDR3 DNA reads as TGTGCCTGTGACACCGTGGGGGGGGATACGCGACCCCTGATCTTT.

This clone was observed a few times. The chain links TRDV2 to TRDJ3; D is possibly TRDD3 (6 bases). This CDR3 spans 19 amino acids. The germline CDR1 and CDR2 sequences are GEAIGNYY and EKD. The V end lost 3 bases, the J end lost 0 bases, and 17 bases lay between the germline ends. Here the CDR3 reads CACDAVQGDSSWDTRQMFF. The CDR3 nucleotides read TGTGCCTGTGACGCCGTGCAGGGGGACAGCTCCTGGGACACCCGACAGATGTTTTTC.

The chain combines TRDV2 with TRDJ3; 9 bases line up with TRDD3. J gave up 2 bases and V 3 bases, and 10 bases lay outside the gene matches. The CDR3 spans 19 residues. Germline assignment: CDR1 GEAIGNYY and CDR2 EKD. This CDR3 is CACDQVLGDPPWDTRQMFF. As DNA, the CDR3 is TGTGCCTGTGACCAAGTACTGGGGGACCCCCCCTGGGACACCCGACAGATGTTTTTC.

By share of the sample, this clone is medium-sized. This may be a read error: a much more frequent sequence differs by one nucleotide. The V call is TRDV2, the J call TRDJ3; 9 bases align to TRDD3. The ends lost 0 bases at V and 0 bases at J; junction bases unmatched: 5. Germline loops: CDR1 GEAIGNYY, CDR2 EKD. There are 19 residues in the CDR3. Written as DNA, the CDR3 is TGTGCCTGTGACACCGTAATGGGGGATAGCTCCTGGGACACCCGACAGATGTTTTTC. It specifies CACDTVMGDSSWDTRQMFF.

A note on this clone: The protein in TCRdb stems from a much larger clone and differs at residue 4 from this DNA's translation, likely a read error; here the protein is translated from the DNA. The CDR3 DNA reads as TGTGCCTGTGGCTCACTGGGGGATACGAACACCGATAAACTCATCTTT. Translated, it gives CACGSLGDTNTDKLIF. The V and J genes are TRDV2 and TRDJ1; 13 bases are shared with TRDD3. Looked up from germline, CDR1 is GEAIGNYY and CDR2 is EKD. V shed 5 bases, J shed 0 bases, and the junction held 5 bases outside the gene matches. CDR3 length equals 16 residues.

The chain's CDR3 is CACDATGGYSPWDTRQMFF. Written as DNA, the CDR3 is TGTGCCTGTGACGCTACTGGGGGATACTCCCCCTGGGACACCCGACAGATGTTTTTC. V and J are TRDV2 and TRDJ3; 12 bases align to TRDD3. Trimming cost V 3 bases and J 2 bases; bases outside gene matches: 7. The germline V gene has CDR1 GEAIGNYY and CDR2 EKD. The CDR3 sequence is 19 residues long.

By share of the sample, this clone is medium-sized. The genes are TRDV2 and TRDJ3; TRDD3 aligns across 11 bases. The ends lost 2 bases at V and 3 bases at J; junction bases unmatched: 2. This CDR3 has 17 residues. Germline CDR1 GEAIGNYY, CDR2 EKD. CDR3 in amino acids: CACDSTGGYWDTRQMFF. Here the CDR3 DNA reads TGTGCCTGTGACAGTACTGGGGGATACTGGGACACCCGACAGATGTTTTTC.

This clone occurred a few times. The germline gene is not matched at one end of the junction; a read error may be the cause. The same CDR3 is also encoded by other DNA sequences in this sample. V usage is TRDV2 and J usage is TRDJ3; 10 bases match TRDD3. The CDR3 length is 17 residues. Per the germline V gene, CDR1 is GEAIGNYY and CDR2 is EKD. CDR3 sequence reads: CACDLTGGSWDTRQMFF. The CDR3 DNA reads TGTGCCTGTGACCTTACTGGGGGATCCTGGGACACCCGGCAGATGTTTTTC.

This clone is medium-sized in the sample. Other nucleotide sequences in the sample specify the same CDR3. The rearrangement joins TRDV2 to TRDJ2; 7 bases match TRDD3. The germline gives CDR1 GEAIGNYY, CDR2 EKD. Trimming at V came to 0 bases and at J to 1 base, leaving 1 base not matched to a gene. This CDR3 is 15 amino acids long. CDR3 sequence (DNA): TGTGCCTGTGACACCGTGGGGGATTTGACAGCACAACTCTTCTTT. As protein: CACDTVGDLTAQLFF.

Within the sample, this clone is medium-sized. This specimen includes other DNA sequences encoding the same CDR3. This chain links TRDV2 with TRDJ3; D is uncertain. Trimming cost V 3 bases and J 0 bases, with 11 bases left between them. Germline values: CDR1 GEAIGNYY, CDR2 EKD. The CDR3 is 17 amino acids. The CDR3 nucleotides read TGTGCCTGTGACGCTGTACTTGGCTCCTGGGACACCCGACAGATGTTTTTC. Protein product: CACDAVLGSWDTRQMFF.

This clone is categorized as medium-sized. Other DNA sequences in this sample translate to the same CDR3. The chain has TRDV2 and TRDJ2, with TRDD3 identical over 11 bases. The CDR3 is 16 residues long. V shed 1 base and J 4 bases; nucleotides not matched to a gene: 4. Germline CDR1 reads GEAIGNYY; CDR2 reads EKD. CDR3 region: CACDTLGDTRTAQLFF. Here the CDR3 DNA reads TGTGCCTGTGACACGCTGGGGGATACAAGGACAGCACAACTCTTCTTT.

This clone was found a few times. The chain is built from TRDV2 and TRDJ1; D is possibly TRDD3 (6 bases). Germline V CDR1 and CDR2: GEAIGNYY, EKD. The CDR3 is 17 amino acids. Trimming took off 5 bases at V and 1 base at J, with 22 bases between the two ends. The CDR3 DNA sequence: TGTGCCTGTGGCACGTTGGAGGATACTTTAGTCACCGATAAACTCATCTTT. It translates to CACGTLEDTLVTDKLIF.

This clone was seen more than once but under ten times. A much more abundant neighbour one base away suggests this may be a read error. This chain connects TRDV2 to TRDJ3, with D possibly matching TRDD3 (5 bases). This CDR3 is built from 18 residues. Germline V gene sequence: CDR1 GEAIGNYY, CDR2 EKD. CDR3 protein: CACDTVEGSSWDTRQTFF. CDR3 bases: TGTGCCTGTGACACCGTCGAGGGAAGCTCCTGGGACACCCGACAGACGTTTTTC.

Judged by abundance, this clone is medium-sized (0.01 to 0.1%). Other DNA sequences within the sample encode an identical CDR3. The V and J genes are TRDV2 and TRDJ1; the match to TRDD3 covers 13 bases. Germline CDR1 and CDR2: GEAIGNYY and EKD. The CDR3 extends over 16 amino acids. V was clipped by 3 bases and J by 0 bases; unmatched bases: 3. The CDR3 spells CACDVLGDTNTDKLIF. The DNA for the CDR3 is TGTGCCTGTGACGTACTGGGGGATACGAACACCGATAAACTCATCTTT.

There are a few counts of this clone. A much larger clone lies one base from this, so it may be a read error. This chain joins TRDV2 and TRDJ3; 10 bases line up with TRDD3. Trimming at V came to 0 bases and at J to 0 bases, leaving 4 bases not matched to a gene. The germline V gene has CDR1 GEAIGNYY and CDR2 EKD. This CDR3 is built from 19 residues. The CDR3 DNA sequence: TGTGCCTGTGACACCGCGGGGGATACGCGCTCCTGGGACACCCGACAGATGTTTTTC. Translated: CACDTAGDTRSWDTRQMFF.

This clone showed up just a few times. Just one base apart from a much larger clone, this may be a read error. The chain carries TRDV2 and TRDJ2, with 9 nucleotides matching TRDD3. The J segment lost 1 base and the V segment lost 5 bases, leaving 4 bases of the junction unmatched. Germline V lookup: CDR1 GEAIGNYY, CDR2 EKD. The CDR3 runs 15 residues. This CDR3 reads CACGVLGDLTAQLFF. As DNA, the CDR3 is TGTGCCTGTGGCGTACTGGGGGATTTGACAGCACAACTCTTCTTT.

This clone was counted between two and nine times. TCRdb's protein and the translated DNA diverge at residue 4; the protein reported here is the translation of the DNA. V and J are TRDV2 and TRDJ2; 7 bases align to TRDD3. J gave up 6 bases and V 5 bases, and 8 bases lay outside the gene matches. CDR1 is GEAIGNYY and CDR2 is EKD in the germline V gene. This CDR3 comprises 14 residues. DNA of the CDR3: TGTGCCTGTGGCAGCCTTACTGGGGCAGCACAACTCTTCTTT. It specifies CACGSLTGAAQLFF.

On this clone: The TCRdb protein, from a much larger clone, departs from this DNA's translation at residue 13, likely by read error; the protein shown derives from the DNA. V usage is TRDV2 and J usage is TRDJ2; weak D call: TRDD3 (5 bases). Germline lookup yields CDR1 GEAIGNYY and CDR2 EKD. CDR3 length: 15 residues. The CDR3 protein is CACDTWGALTAQPFF. The DNA for the CDR3 is TGTGCCTGTGACACCTGGGGTGCTTTGACAGCACAACCCTTCTTT.

In regard to this clone: A much larger clone sits a single nucleotide away, making a read error possible. The chain uses TRDV2 and TRDJ3, with 11 bases matching TRDD3. This CDR3 comprises 19 residues. The germline V gene encodes CDR1 GEAIGNYY and CDR2 EKD. The DNA of the CDR3 is TGTGCCTGTGACGCGGTGGGGGATACGGCCTCCTGGGACACCCGACGGATGTTTTTC. Translating it yields CACDAVGDTASWDTRRMFF.

This clone was counted only a few times. A much larger clone is a single base away; this may be a read error. Other DNA sequences in the same sample also yield this CDR3. J is TRDJ3 and V is TRDV2; TRDD3 matches at 8 bases. The CDR3 length is 19 residues. J gave up 0 bases and V 0 bases, and 6 bases lay outside the gene matches. Germline V gene lookup returns CDR1 GEAIGNYY and CDR2 EKD. CDR3 in DNA: TGTGCCTGTGACACCGTACTGGGGGGGAGCTCCTGGGACACCCGACAGATGTTTTTC. Its protein is CACDTVLGGSSWDTRQMFF.

This clone was seen only a few times. Other DNA sequences in this specimen translate into the identical CDR3. The rearrangement uses TRDV2 and TRDJ2; no clear D. V was pared by 0 bases and J by 2 bases, with 6 bases between. Germline-derived CDR1 and CDR2 are GEAIGNYY and EKD. This CDR3 has 14 amino acids. The CDR3 spells CACDTGALTAQLFF. The CDR3 nucleotides are TGTGCCTGTGACACCGGGGCCTTGACAGCACAACTCTTCTTT.

In the case of this clone: The protein in TCRdb stems from a much larger clone and differs at residue 3 from this DNA's translation, likely a read error; here the protein is translated from the DNA. The CDR3 loop reads CAWDILGDTLTAQLFF. In DNA, the CDR3 is TGTGCCTGGGACATACTGGGGGATACTTTGACAGCACAACTCTTCTTT. The chain carries TRDV2 and TRDJ2; the match to TRDD3 covers 11 bases. CDR3 length: 16 residues. CDR1 is GEAIGNYY and CDR2 is EKD in the germline V gene.

This clone was seen a few times. Mismatch with germline at one junction end may stem from a read error. The same CDR3 is also encoded by other DNA sequences in this sample. The chain recombines TRDV2 with TRDJ2; 10 nucleotides agree with TRDD3. The length of the CDR3 is 14 residues. CDR1 is GEAIGNYY, CDR2 EKD, per germline. The CDR3 sequence: CACDKLGDPSDLFF. CDR3 nucleotide sequence: TGTGCCTGCGACAAACTGGGGGATCCCTCGGACCTCTTCTTT.

By share, this clone ranks as medium-sized (0.01 to 0.1%). V gene TRDV2 combines with J gene TRDJ3; a possible D gene is TRDD3 (6 bases). Trimming left V 0 bases short and J 1 base short, with 12 bases between. The CDR3 covers 18 residues. Germline V gene sequence: CDR1 GEAIGNYY, CDR2 EKD. CDR3 nucleotide sequence: TGTGCCTGTGACACCGTTGCCGGGGGATCCTGGGACACCCGACAGATGTTTTTC. This encodes CACDTVAGGSWDTRQMFF.

In its sample, this clone was seen a few times. This DNA's translation differs at residue 3 from TCRdb's protein, which comes from a much larger clone; a read error is likely, and the protein shown is translated from the DNA. This sequence joins TRDV2 and TRDJ2, with 8 nucleotides matching TRDD3. CDR3 size: 15 residues. Germline values: CDR1 GEAIGNYY, CDR2 EKD. Here the CDR3 DNA reads TGTGCCCGTGACAACTGGGGGTCTTTGACAGCACAACTCTTCTTT. Translating it yields CARDNWGSLTAQLFF.

The J gene is TRDJ3, the V gene TRDV2; TRDD3 matches 9 bases. The CDR3 runs 17 residues. The V and J ends lost 1 base and 0 bases, in that order; junction bases with no gene match: 0. Germline CDR1 is GEAIGNYY and CDR2 is EKD. The CDR3 loop is CACDTGGYSWDTRQMFF. In nucleotides, the CDR3 is TGTGCCTGTGACACTGGGGGATACTCCTGGGACACCCGACAGATGTTTTTC.

This clone has a handful of counts. The TCRdb record carries a much larger clone's protein, which differs from this DNA's translation at residue 4; a read error is the likely cause, and the protein listed here is the DNA translation. The V call is TRDV2, the J call TRDJ3; no clear D gene. Germline CDR1 is GEAIGNYY and CDR2 is EKD. This CDR3 has 13 residues. The CDR3 DNA follows: TGTGCCTGTGGCACCTGGGACACCCGACAGATGTTTTTC. It yields the protein CACGTWDTRQMFF.